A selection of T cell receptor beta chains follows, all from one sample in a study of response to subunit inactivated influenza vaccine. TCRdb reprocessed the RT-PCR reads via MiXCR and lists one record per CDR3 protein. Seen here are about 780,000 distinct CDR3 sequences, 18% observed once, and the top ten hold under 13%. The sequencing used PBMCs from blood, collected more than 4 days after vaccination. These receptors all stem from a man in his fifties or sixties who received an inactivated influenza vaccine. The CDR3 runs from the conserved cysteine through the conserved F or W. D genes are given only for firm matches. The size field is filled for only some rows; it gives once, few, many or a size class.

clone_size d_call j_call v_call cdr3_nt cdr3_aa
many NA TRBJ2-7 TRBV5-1 TGCGCCAGCAGCTTGACGGATGGGGAGCAGTACTTC CASSLTDGEQYF
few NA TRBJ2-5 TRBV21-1 TGTGCCAGCAGCAAACTGGAAGAGTGCTGGGAGACCCAGTACTTC CASSKLEECWETQYF
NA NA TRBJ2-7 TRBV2 TGTGCCAGCAGTTTAAACGGACAGCTTGTGCAGTACTTC CASSLNGQLVQYF
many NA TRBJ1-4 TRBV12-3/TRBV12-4 TGTGCCAGCAGTTTGAGGCAGGGTAATGAAAAACTGTTTTTT CASSLRQGNEKLFF
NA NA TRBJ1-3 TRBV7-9 TGTGCCAGCAGCTTATTGGAGGCTGGAAACACCATATATTTT CASSLLEAGNTIYF
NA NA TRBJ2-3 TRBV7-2 TGTGCCAGCAGCTTATTCCTAGCGTCGAGGACAGATACGCAGTATTTT CASSLFLASRTDTQYF
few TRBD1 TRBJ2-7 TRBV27 TGTGCCAGCAGTTTTATCCCAGGGGGTCGTCCCTACGAGCAGTACTTC CASSFIPGGRPYEQYF
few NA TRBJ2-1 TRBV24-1 TGTGCCACCAGTGATTTGTGGGGCAATGAGCAGTTCTTC CATSDLWGNEQFF
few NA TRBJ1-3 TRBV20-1 TGCAGTGCCCCTAATCCGTCCTCTGGAAACACCATATATTTT CSAPNPSSGNTIYF
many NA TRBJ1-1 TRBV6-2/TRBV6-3 TGTGCCAGCAGTTACGACTCCGAGGGGAACACTGAAGCTTTCTTT CASSYDSEGNTEAFF
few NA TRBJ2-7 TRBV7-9 TGTGCCAGCAGCCCGCCCTCGGACTACGAGCAGTACTTC CASSPPSDYEQYF
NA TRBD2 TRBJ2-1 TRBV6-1 TGTGCCAGCACCCCGGGACTAGCGGTTAGGACCTACAATGAGCAGTTCTTC CASTPGLAVRTYNEQFF
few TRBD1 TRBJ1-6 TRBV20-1 TGCAGTGCATCCGACAGGGCCCTTTCACCCCTCCACTTT CSASDRALSPLHF
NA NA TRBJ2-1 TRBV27 TGTGCCAGCAGTTTAAGGGGAGTGGGAGTGTCCTACAATGAGCAGTTCTTC CASSLRGVGVSYNEQFF
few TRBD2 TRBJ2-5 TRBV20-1 TGCAGTGCTACACCGTGGCCTCTAGCGGGGTTGGAGACCCAGTACTTC CSATPWPLAGLETQYF
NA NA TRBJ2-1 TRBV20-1 TGCAGTGCCGAGTATGGGGGCTCCTACAATGAGCAGTTCTTC CSAEYGGSYNEQFF
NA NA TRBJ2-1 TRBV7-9 TGTGCCAGCAACTCTGACCTTAGCGCCAATGAGCAGTTCTTC CASNSDLSANEQFF
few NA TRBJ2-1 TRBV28 TGTGCCAGCAGTTTCCCGGGGCTACCCTACAATGAGCAGTTCTTC CASSFPGLPYNEQFF
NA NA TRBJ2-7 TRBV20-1 TGCAGTGCTAGAGTGGGGGACTTCCCCTACGAGCAGTACTTC CSARVGDFPYEQYF
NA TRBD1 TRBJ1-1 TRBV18 TGTGCCAGCTCACCACTCCCCGCCGACAGGGTGAACACTGAAGCTTTCTTT CASSPLPADRVNTEAFF
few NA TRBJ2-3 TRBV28 TGTGCCAGCAGGGGGGGTCAAGGTTCAGATACGCAGTATTTT CASRGGQGSDTQYF
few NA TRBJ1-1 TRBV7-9 TGTGCCAGCAGTTGGACAGCCGAAGGTTTCTTT CASSWTAEGFF
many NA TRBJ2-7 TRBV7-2 TGTGCCAGCAGCTTAGGGGGCAGGATATCCTACGAGCAGTACTTC CASSLGGRISYEQYF
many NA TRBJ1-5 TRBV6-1 TGTGCCAGCAGTGAATATCTAGGCAGCAATCAGCCCCAGCATTTT CASSEYLGSNQPQHF
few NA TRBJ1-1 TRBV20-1 TGCAGTGCCCAACCGATGGGGAACACTGAAGCTTTCTTT CSAQPMGNTEAFF
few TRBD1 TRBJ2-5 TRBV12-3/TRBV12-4 TGTGCCAGCAGTTTCGGGGACAGGGGATACCAAGAGACCCAGTACTTC CASSFGDRGYQETQYF
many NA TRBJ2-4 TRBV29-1 TGCAGCGTTGAAGGAGGCAGTAAAAACATTCAGTACTTC CSVEGGSKNIQYF
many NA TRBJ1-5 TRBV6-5 TGTGCCAGCAGTTACCCCGGGGGGCGGGGTCAGCCCCAGCATTTT CASSYPGGRGQPQHF
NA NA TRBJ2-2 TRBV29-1 TGCAGCGTGAAAAGCTTAACCAACACCGGGGAGCTGTTTTTT CSVKSLTNTGELFF
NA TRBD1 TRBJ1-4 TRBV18 TGTGCCAGCTCGGCCGGACAGGGCCAAGAAAAACTGTTTTTT CASSAGQGQEKLFF
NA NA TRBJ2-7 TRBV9 TGTGCCAGCAGCTTTCTCCCCGGGACAACCTACGAGCAGTACTTC CASSFLPGTTYEQYF
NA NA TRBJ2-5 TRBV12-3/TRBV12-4 TGTGCCAGCAGTGGGGGGCACCTCCAAGAGACCCAGTACTTC CASSGGHLQETQYF
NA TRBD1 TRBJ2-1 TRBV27 TGTGCCAGCAGTCAGGGACAGTCCGTCCCAAGGGATGAGCAGTTCTTC CASSQGQSVPRDEQFF
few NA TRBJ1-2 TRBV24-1 TGTGCCACCAGCAGCGGCCTAGACTATGGCTACACCTTC CATSSGLDYGYTF
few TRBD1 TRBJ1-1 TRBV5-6 TGTGCCAGCAGCCCCGGACAGGGGCGGTACACTGAAGCTTTCTTT CASSPGQGRYTEAFF
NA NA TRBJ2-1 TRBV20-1 TGCAGTGCTCCCAAGGGCGGGGCCTCCTACAATGAGCAGTTCTTC CSAPKGGASYNEQFF
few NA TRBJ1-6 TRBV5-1 TGCGCCAGCAGCGTAGGAGGAAGGATCGGTGATAATTCACCCCTCCACTTT CASSVGGRIGDNSPLHF
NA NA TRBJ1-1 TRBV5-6 TGTGCCAGCAGCTTGGGGACAATCAACACTGAAGCTTTCTTT CASSLGTINTEAFF
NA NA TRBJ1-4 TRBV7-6 TGTGCCAGCAGCTTTCGACACAGGGAAGGGGGTGAAAAACTGTTTTTT CASSFRHREGGEKLFF
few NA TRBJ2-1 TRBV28 TGTGCCAGCAGTTTTACGGGACGTCGGACTTCGGAGGGTGCGTACAATGAGCAGTTCTTC CASSFTGRRTSEGAYNEQFF
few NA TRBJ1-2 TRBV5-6 TGTGCCAGCAGCTTTAACCCCGGGCAGGGGCCCTATGGCTACACCTTC CASSFNPGQGPYGYTF
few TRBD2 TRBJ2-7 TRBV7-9 TGTGCCAGCAGCTCCTCGGGACTAGAACCCTACGAGCAGTACTTC CASSSSGLEPYEQYF